This T cell receptor beta chain was obtained from a study of blood T cell repertoires in COVID-19. Study context: There were acute and convalescent COVID-19 samples, and they came from the United States, Italy and Spain.

Those enrolled, adults aged about 18 to 89 years, came from around 24 US areas. Clinical history as reported by participants underpinned cohort assignment. V shed 2 bases and J shed 7 bases, with 12 bases lying between them. Germline V CDR1 and CDR2: SGHAT, FQNNGV. There are 14 residues in the CDR3. Original analysis: Amplified reference gene primers provided the basis for estimating nucleated cell counts. The table came from immunoSEQ multiplex PCR; TCRdb's copy has only in-frame clones and leaves some out. Clonal size and the V and J genes are those of that table, whereas D and trimming came from the DNA. The sample carries about 180,000 clones, 80% recorded once.

This clonotype was sampled from a man between 60 and 75 years old who had been exposed to COVID-19. This chain joins TRBV11-2 and TRBJ2-1; the D gene is possibly TRBD1 (6 bases). Sequenced: PBMCs or T cells enriched from blood (not recorded which). The CDR3: CASSLTNRVNEQFF. CDR3 DNA: TGTGCCAGCAGCTTAACTAACAGGGTAAATGAGCAGTTCTTC.